The present entry profiles one T cell receptor beta chain with its context. Its target is unknown. One entry per CDR3 protein results from TCRdb running MiXCR on the 5' RACE reads. Among 560,000 or so distinct CDR3 sequences listed, roughly a sixth were seen once. CDR3 length equals 15 residues. Losses at the gene ends were 7 bases for V and 0 bases for J; bases not matched to a gene: 9. CDR1 is ENHRY and CDR2 is SYGVKD in the germline V gene. This specimen belongs to a study of T-cell memory formation after mild COVID-19. Findings and caveats of the study: Mainly CM and EM harbored the contracting CD4+ clones; mainly EMRA harbored the CD8+ ones.

The origin of this receptor is an adult woman who had mild COVID-19 (a few samples of this study predate the infection). Cell type and time point are not known. Sequencing was performed on PBMCs or a T cell subset sorted from them (not recorded which). The chain has TRBV10-3 and TRBJ2-7; 7 bases align to TRBD2. CDR3 in DNA: TGTGCCATCATTAATAGCGGGTGCGCCTCCTACGAGCAGTACTTC. Its protein is CAIINSGCASYEQYF.